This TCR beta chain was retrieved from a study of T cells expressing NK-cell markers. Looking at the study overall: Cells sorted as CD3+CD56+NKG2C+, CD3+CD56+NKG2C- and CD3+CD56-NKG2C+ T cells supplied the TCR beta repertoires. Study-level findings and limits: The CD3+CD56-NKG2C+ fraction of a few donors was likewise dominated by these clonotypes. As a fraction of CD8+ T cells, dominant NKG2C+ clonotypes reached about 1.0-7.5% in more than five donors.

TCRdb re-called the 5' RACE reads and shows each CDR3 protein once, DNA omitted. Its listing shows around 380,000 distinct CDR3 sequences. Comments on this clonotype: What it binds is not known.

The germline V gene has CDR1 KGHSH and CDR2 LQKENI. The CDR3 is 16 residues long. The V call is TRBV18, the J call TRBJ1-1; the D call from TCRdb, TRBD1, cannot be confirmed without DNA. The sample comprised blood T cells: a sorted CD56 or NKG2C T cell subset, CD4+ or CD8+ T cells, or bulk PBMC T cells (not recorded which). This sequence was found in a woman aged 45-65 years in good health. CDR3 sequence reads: CASSPSGQGLNTEAFF.